These T cell receptor beta chains were read from a single sample in a study of control samples from healthy donors and cancer patients. TCRdb's table, derived via immunoSEQ multiplex PCR, lists solely in-frame clones and lacks some. The repertoire includes around 110,000 clones, approximately 90% of them detected once, and approximately 2.2% sits in the top ten. The material sequenced was blood. These receptors were taken from a woman in her 70s in good health. Both conserved end residues are part of each CDR3. The D gene is left open where the match is weak. Size is stated for part of the rows, as once, few or many counts, or as a class when the clone is expanded.

13	TRBV27	NA	TRBJ1-5	NA	CASRGTGNQPQHF	TGTGCCAGCAGGGGGACGGGGAATCAGCCCCAGCATTTT
15	TRBV9	NA	TRBJ1-4	NA	CASSPPAGRNEKLFF	TGTGCCAGCAGCCCCCCGGCAGGGAGGAATGAAAAACTGTTTTTT
14	TRBV7-8	NA	TRBJ2-1	NA	CASSQHSTYNEQFF	TGTGCCAGCAGCCAACACTCGACCTACAATGAGCAGTTCTTC
12	TRBV12-3/TRBV12-4	NA	TRBJ1-1	once	CASSTTGLEAFF	TGTGCCAGCAGCACAACAGGGCTTGAAGCTTTCTTT
17	TRBV4-1	TRBD2	TRBJ2-7	NA	CASSQDGWTSGSYEQYF	TGCGCCAGCAGCCAAGATGGTTGGACTAGCGGATCCTACGAGCAGTACTTC
11	TRBV2	NA	TRBJ1-1	NA	CAGRRNTEAFF	TGTGCCGGGAGGAGGAACACTGAAGCTTTCTTT
13	TRBV15	NA	TRBJ1-2	NA	CATSRVSGYGYTF	TGTGCCACCAGCAGAGTCTCGGGCTATGGCTACACCTTC
14	TRBV19	NA	TRBJ1-1	NA	CASTRAVRVTEAFF	TGTGCCAGTACCAGAGCTGTCCGGGTCACTGAAGCTTTCTTT
15	TRBV25-1	TRBD1	TRBJ1-1	NA	CASSEDRGIRRGAFF	TGTGCCAGCAGTGAAGACAGGGGCATACGACGCGGAGCTTTCTTT
14	TRBV3-1/TRBV3-2	TRBD1	TRBJ1-1	NA	CASSQDSGGTEAFF	TGTGCCAGCAGCCAAGATTCAGGGGGCACTGAAGCTTTCTTT
14	TRBV6-5	NA	TRBJ1-6	NA	CASRAGDLDSPLHF	TGTGCCAGCAGAGCAGGGGATCTGGATTCACCCCTCCACTTT
16	TRBV5-5	NA	TRBJ2-1	NA	CASSTGFRAEYNEQFF	TGTGCCAGCAGCACTGGTTTCAGGGCCGAGTACAATGAGCAGTTCTTC
11	TRBV12-5	NA	TRBJ1-5	NA	CASAYRGPQHF	TGTGCTAGTGCCTACCGGGGGCCCCAGCATTTT